These 6 T cell receptor beta chains were all obtained from the same sample, sequenced in a study of breast tumors, draining lymph nodes, adjacent tissues. Samples came from axillary lymph nodes draining the breast cancer. One entry per CDR3 protein results from TCRdb running MiXCR on the multiplex PCR reads. Among 200,000 to 250,000 distinct CDR3 sequences listed, approximately 36% were seen once. Sample: axillary lymph node tissue. The receptor set was obtained from a female donor with breast cancer. Some clones in this sample may be carry-over from other donors' samples.

In the case of this clonotype: Since no conserved phenylalanine or tryptophan closes the CDR3, a read error is the likely cause. The DNA is left out, because the CDR3 cannot be placed on it with certainty; the CDR3 is given as TCRdb lists it. The rearrangement links TRBV2 to TRBJ1-3. In germline, CDR1 is SNHLY, CDR2 FYNNEI. The CDR3 has 12 amino acids, counting both end residues. The CDR3 is CASSEASGGART.

On this clonotype itself: This is likely a read error, given that the CDR3 carries no conserved phenylalanine or tryptophan at its end. The CDR3 protein is CDSSRTSGRYEQYY. The CDR3 DNA sequence: TGTGACAGCAGCCGGACTAGCGGGAGGTACGAGCAGTACTAC. V gene TRBV7-2 combines with J gene TRBJ2-7; TRBD2 aligns across 14 bases. From germline, CDR1 is SGHTA and CDR2 FQGNSA. The CDR3 loop spans 14 amino acids.

This clonotype was recorded many times. The chain is built from TRBV6-5 and TRBJ2-1, with 7 nucleotides matching TRBD1. From germline, CDR1 is MNHEY and CDR2 SVGAGI. J was trimmed by 4 bases and V by 5 bases; bases with no gene match: 5. The CDR3 covers 14 residues. The CDR3 is CASSTSGQYNEQFF. CDR3 nucleotide sequence: TGTGCCAGCAGTACATCGGGACAGTACAATGAGCAGTTCTTC.

This chain joins TRBV6-2 or TRBV6-3 and TRBJ2-1; no reliable D call. The CDR3 contains 14 residues. Trimming removed 6 bases from V and 1 base from J, with 10 bases in between. Germline V gives CDR1 MNHEY, CDR2 SVGEGT. CDR3 DNA sequence: TGTGCCAGCAGATCGACTTCTTCCTACAATGAGCAGTTCTTC. This codes for CASRSTSSYNEQFF.

The chain joins TRBV20-1 to TRBJ2-7; 7 bases align to TRBD1. V was clipped by 6 bases and J by 2 bases; unmatched bases: 4. CDR1 and CDR2 from the germline V gene are DFQATT and SNEGSKA (reference sequence). The CDR3 is 12 amino acids. CDR3 nucleotide sequence: TGCAGTGCGGATGGACAGGCCTACGAGCAGTACTTC. As protein: CSADGQAYEQYF.

This clonotype was found many times. This chain connects TRBV6-5 to TRBJ1-5; D gene ambiguous. Germline V gives CDR1 MNHEY, CDR2 SVGAGI. Trimming left V 6 bases short and J 4 bases short, with 10 bases between. This CDR3 is built from 13 residues. CDR3 sequence (DNA): TGTGCCAGCAGGGAAAGGAGAAATCAGCCCCAGCATTTT. It yields the protein CASRERRNQPQHF.